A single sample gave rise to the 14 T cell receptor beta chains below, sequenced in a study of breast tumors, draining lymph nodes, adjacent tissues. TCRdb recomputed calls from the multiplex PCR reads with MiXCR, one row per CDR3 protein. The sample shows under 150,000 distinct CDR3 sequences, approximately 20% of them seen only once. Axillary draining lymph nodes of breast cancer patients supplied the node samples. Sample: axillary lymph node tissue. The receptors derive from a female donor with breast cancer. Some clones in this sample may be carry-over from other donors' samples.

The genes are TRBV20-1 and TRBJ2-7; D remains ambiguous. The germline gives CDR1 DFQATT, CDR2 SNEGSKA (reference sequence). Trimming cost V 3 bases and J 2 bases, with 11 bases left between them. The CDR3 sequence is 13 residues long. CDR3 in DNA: TGCAGTGCTAGTGAAGGGTGGACCTACGAGCAGTACTTC. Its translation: CSASEGWTYEQYF.

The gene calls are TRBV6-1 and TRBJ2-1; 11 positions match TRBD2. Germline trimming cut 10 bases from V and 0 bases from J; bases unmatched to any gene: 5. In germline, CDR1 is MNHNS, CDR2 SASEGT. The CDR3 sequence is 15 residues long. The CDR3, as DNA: TGTGCCATCCCCCTAGCGGGAGGCTCCTACAATGAGCAGTTCTTC. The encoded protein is CAIPLAGGSYNEQFF.

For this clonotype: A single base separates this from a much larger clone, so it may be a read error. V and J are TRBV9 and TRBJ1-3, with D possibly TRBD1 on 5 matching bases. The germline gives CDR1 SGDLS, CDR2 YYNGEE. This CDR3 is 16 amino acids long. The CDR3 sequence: CASSVSSGVTGNTMYF. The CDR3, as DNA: TGTGCCAGCAGCGTAAGCTCGGGGGTCACTGGAAACACCATGTATTTT.

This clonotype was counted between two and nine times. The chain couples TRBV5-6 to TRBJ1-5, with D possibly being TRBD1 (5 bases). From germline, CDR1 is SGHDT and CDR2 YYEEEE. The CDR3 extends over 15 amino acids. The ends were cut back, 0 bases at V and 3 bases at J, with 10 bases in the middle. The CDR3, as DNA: TGTGCCAGCAGCTTGGCAGGGAGTCCCAATCAGCCCCAGCATTTT. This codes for CASSLAGSPNQPQHF.

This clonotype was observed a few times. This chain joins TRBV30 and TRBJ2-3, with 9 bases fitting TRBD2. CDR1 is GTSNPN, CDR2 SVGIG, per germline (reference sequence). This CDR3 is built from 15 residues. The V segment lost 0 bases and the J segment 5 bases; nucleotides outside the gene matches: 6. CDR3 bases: TGTGCCTGGAGTGTGGTTAGCGGGAGAGGAGATACGCAGTATTTT. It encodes CAWSVVSGRGDTQYF.

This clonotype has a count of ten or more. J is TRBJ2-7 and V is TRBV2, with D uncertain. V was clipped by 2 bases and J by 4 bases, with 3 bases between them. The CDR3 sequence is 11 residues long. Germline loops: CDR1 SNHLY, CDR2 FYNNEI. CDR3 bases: TGTGCCAGCAGTGAAAAGTACGAGCAGTACTTC. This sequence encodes CASSEKYEQYF.

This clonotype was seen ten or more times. The chain's CDR3 is CASSLRGETQYF. CDR3 nucleotides: TGTGCCAGCAGTTTAAGGGGAGAGACCCAGTACTTC. The chain links TRBV12-3 or TRBV12-4 to TRBJ2-5, with D possibly TRBD1 on 5 matching bases. V was cut by 2 bases and J by 4 bases, with 5 bases left in between. The CDR3 length is 12 residues.

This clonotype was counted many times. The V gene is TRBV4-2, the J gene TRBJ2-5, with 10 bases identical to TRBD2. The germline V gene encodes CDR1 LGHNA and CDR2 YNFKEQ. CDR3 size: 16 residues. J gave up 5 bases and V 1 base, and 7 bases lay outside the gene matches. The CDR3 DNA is TGTGCCAGCAGCCAAGGCACTAGCGGGAAGAGGGAGACCCAGTACTTC. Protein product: CASSQGTSGKRETQYF.

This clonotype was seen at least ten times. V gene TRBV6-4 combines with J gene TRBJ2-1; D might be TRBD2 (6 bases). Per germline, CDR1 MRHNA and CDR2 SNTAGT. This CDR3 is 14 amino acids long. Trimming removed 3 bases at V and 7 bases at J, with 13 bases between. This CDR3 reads CASSDAGTSNEQFF. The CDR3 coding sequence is TGTGCCAGCAGTGATGCGGGAACGTCGAATGAGCAGTTCTTC.

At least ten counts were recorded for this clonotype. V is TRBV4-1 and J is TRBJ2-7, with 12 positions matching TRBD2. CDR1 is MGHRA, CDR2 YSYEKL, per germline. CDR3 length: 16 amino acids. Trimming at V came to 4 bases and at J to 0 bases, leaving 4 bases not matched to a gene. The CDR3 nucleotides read TGCGCCAGCAGCCCGCGACTAGCGGGGGTCTCCTACGAGCAGTACTTC. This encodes CASSPRLAGVSYEQYF.

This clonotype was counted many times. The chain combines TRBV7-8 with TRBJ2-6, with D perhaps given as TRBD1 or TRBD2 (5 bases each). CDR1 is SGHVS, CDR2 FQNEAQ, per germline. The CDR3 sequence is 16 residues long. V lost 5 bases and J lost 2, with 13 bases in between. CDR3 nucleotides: TGTGCCAGCAGCCTTAGCTGGGGGACTGGGGCCAACGTCCTGACTTTC. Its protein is CASSLSWGTGANVLTF.

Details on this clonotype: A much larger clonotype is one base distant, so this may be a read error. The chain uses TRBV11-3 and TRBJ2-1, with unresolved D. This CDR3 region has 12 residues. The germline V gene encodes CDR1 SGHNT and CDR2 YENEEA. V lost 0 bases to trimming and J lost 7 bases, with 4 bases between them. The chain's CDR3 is CASSLDRNEQFF. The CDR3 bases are TGTGCCAGCAGCTTAGATCGTAATGAGCAGTTCTTC. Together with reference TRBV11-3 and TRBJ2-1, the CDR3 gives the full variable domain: EAGVVQSPRYKIIEKKQPVAFWCNPISGHNTLYWYLQNLGQGPELLIRYENEEAVDDSQLPKDRFSAERLKGVDSTLKIQPAELGDSAVYLCASSLDRNEQFFGPGTRLTVL.

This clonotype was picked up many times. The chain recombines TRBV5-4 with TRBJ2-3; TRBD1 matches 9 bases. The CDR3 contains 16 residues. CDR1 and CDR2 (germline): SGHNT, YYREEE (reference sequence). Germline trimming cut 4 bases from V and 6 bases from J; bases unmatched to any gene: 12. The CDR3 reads CASSHSGTGMGDTQYF. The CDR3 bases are TGTGCCAGCAGCCATTCCGGGACAGGGATGGGGGATACGCAGTATTTT.

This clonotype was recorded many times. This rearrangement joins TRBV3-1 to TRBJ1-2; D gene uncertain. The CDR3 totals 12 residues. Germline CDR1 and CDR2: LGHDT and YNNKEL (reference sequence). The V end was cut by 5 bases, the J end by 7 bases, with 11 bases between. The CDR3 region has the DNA TGTGCCAGCAGCGACACTAGGGCTGGCTACACCTTC. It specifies CASSDTRAGYTF.